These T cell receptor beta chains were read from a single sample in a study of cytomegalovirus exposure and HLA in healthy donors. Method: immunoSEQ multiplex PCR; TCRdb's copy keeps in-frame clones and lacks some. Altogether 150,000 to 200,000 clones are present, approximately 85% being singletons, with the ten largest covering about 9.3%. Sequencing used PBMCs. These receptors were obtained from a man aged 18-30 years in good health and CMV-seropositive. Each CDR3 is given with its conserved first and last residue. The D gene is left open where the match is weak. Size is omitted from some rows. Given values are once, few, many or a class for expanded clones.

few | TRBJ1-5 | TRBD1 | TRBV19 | CASSRRDSLSEQPQHF | TGTGCCAGTAGTAGGAGGGACAGCCTCTCAGAGCAGCCCCAGCATTTT
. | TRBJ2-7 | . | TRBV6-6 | CASTPDSTYEQYF | TGTGCCAGCACTCCGGACAGCACCTACGAGCAGTACTTC
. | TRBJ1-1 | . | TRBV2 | CASSVEGGSTEAFF | TGTGCCAGCAGTGTCGAAGGCGGGTCCACTGAAGCTTTCTTT
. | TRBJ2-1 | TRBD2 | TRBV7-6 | CASSLGLAGSHNEQFF | TGTGCCAGCAGCTTAGGACTAGCGGGGTCTCACAATGAGCAGTTCTTC
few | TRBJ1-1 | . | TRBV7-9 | CASSSLQGLNTEAFF | TGTGCCAGCAGCTCCCTACAGGGTCTGAACACTGAAGCTTTCTTT
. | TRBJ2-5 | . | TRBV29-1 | CSVIPGLQETQYF | TGCAGCGTGATACCGGGGTTACAAGAGACCCAGTACTTC
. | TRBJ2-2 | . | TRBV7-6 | CASSPSPRDRLLYTGELFF | TGTGCCAGCAGCCCCTCCCCCAGAGACAGACTCCTATACACCGGGGAGCTGTTTTTT
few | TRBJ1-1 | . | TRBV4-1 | CASSLGQRMNTEAFF | TGCGCCAGCAGCCTTGGACAGCGAATGAACACTGAAGCTTTCTTT
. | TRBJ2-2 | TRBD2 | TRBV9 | CASSVAGGASTGELFF | TGTGCCAGCAGCGTAGCCGGGGGGGCGAGCACCGGGGAGCTGTTTTTT
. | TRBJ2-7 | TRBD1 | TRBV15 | CATSSPRQGEEQYF | TGTGCCACCAGCAGTCCGAGACAGGGGGAGGAGCAGTACTTC
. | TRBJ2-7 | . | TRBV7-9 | CASSSTARGPTYEQYF | TGTGCCAGCAGCTCGACTGCTCGCGGTCCCACCTACGAGCAGTACTTC
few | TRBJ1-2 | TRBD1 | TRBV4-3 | CASSQAGQGGNYGYTF | TGCGCCAGCAGCCAGGCTGGACAGGGGGGTAACTATGGCTACACCTTC
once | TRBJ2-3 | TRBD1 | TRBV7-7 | CASSRTGGTDTQYF | TGTGCCAGCAGCCGGACAGGAGGCACAGATACGCAGTATTTT
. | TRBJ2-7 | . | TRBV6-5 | CATKTPGGSSEQYF | TGTGCCACTAAGACCCCGGGGGGCTCCTCCGAGCAGTACTTC
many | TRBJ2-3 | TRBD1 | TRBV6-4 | CASSDSGGADTQYF | TGTGCCAGCAGTGACTCAGGGGGCGCAGATACGCAGTATTTT
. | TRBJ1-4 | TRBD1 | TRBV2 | CASSGRTGKGEKLFF | TGTGCCAGCAGTGGGCGGACAGGGAAGGGTGAAAAACTGTTTTTT
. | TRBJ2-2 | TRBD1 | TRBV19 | CATRGTGIAGELFF | TGTGCCACACGCGGGACAGGGATCGCCGGGGAGCTGTTTTTT
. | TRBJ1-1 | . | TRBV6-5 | CASSPEAGREKAFF | TGTGCCAGCAGTCCCGAGGCGGGGAGGGAGAAAGCTTTCTTT
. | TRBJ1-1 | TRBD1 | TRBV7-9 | CASSWTGENTEAFF | TGTGCCAGCAGCTGGACAGGGGAGAACACTGAAGCTTTCTTT
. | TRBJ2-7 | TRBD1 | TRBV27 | CASSSPGQGYEQYF | TGTGCCAGCAGTTCCCCGGGACAGGGCTACGAGCAGTACTTC
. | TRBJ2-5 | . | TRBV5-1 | CASSLPGGETQYF | TGCGCCAGCAGCTTGCCAGGGGGGGAGACCCAGTACTTC
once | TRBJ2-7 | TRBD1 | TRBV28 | CASSFPGQGHEQYF | TGTGCCAGCAGTTTCCCGGGACAGGGACACGAGCAGTACTTC
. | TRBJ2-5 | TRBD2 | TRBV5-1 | CASSLLAGAQETQYF | TGCGCCAGCAGCTTGTTAGCGGGGGCCCAAGAGACCCAGTACTTC
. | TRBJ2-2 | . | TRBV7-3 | CASSLYSAGELFF | TGTGCCAGCAGCTTATACTCGGCCGGGGAGCTGTTTTTT
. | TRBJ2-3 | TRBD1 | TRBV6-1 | CASSVPRGQTTDTQYF | TGTGCCAGCAGTGTTCCCAGGGGGCAAACAACAGATACGCAGTATTTT